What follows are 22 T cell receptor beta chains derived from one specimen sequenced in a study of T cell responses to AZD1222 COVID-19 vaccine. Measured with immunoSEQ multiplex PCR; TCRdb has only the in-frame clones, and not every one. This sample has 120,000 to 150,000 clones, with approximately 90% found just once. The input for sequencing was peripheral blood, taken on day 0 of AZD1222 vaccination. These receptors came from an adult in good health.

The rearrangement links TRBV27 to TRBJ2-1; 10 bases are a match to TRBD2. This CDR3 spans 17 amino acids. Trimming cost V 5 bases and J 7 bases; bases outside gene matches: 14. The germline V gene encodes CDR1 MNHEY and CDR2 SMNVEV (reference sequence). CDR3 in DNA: TGTGCCAGCAGTCCAAGAACCACAGCGGGGGGGCCGAATGAGCAGTTCTTC. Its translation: CASSPRTTAGGPNEQFF.

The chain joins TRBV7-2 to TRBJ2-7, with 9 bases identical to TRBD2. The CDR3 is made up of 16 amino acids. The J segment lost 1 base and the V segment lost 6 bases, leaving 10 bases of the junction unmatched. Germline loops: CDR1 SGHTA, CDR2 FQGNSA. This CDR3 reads CASSFTPGLASYEQYF. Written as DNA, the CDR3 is TGTGCCAGCAGTTTTACACCGGGACTAGCATCCTACGAGCAGTACTTC.

CDR3 in amino acids: CASSSTGSEKLFF. The CDR3 DNA reads TGTGCCAGCAGCTCTACAGGGTCTGAAAAACTGTTTTTT. The chain combines TRBV5-4 with TRBJ1-4; a possible D gene is TRBD1 (6 bases). Germline V lookup: CDR1 SGHNT, CDR2 YYREEE (reference sequence). Trimming took off 3 bases at V and 7 bases at J, with 10 bases between the two ends. The CDR3 has 13 amino acids. The full variable domain, completed using reference TRBV5-4 and TRBJ1-4, is ETGVTQSPTHLIKTRGQQVTLRCSSQSGHNTVSWYQQALGQGPQFIFQYYREEENGRGNFPPRFSGLQFPNYSSELNVNALELDDSALYLCASSSTGSEKLFFGSGTQLSVL.

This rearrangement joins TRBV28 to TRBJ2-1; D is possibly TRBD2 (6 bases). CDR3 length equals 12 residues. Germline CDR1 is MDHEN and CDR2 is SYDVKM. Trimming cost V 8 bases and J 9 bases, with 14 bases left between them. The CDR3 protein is CASGPGVTEQFF. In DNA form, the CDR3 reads TGTGCCAGCGGCCCGGGAGTGACTGAGCAGTTCTTC.

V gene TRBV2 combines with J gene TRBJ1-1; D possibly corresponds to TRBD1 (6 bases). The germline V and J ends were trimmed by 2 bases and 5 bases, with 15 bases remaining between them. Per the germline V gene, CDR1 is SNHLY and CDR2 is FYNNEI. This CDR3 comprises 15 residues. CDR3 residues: CASSERQDGWTEAFF. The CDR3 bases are TGTGCCAGCAGTGAACGACAGGATGGGTGGACTGAAGCTTTCTTT.

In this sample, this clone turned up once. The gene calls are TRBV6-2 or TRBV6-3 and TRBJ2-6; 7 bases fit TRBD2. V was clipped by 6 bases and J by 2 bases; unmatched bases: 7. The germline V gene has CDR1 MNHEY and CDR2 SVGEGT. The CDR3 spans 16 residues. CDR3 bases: TGTGCCAGCAGCTATGACGGGGGGACTGGGGCCAACGTCCTGACTTTC. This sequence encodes CASSYDGGTGANVLTF.

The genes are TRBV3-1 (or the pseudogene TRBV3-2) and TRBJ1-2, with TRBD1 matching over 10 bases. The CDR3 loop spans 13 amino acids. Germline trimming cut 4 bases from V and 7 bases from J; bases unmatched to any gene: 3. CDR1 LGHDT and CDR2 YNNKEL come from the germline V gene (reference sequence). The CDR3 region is CASSPRTGGGYTF. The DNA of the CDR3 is TGTGCCAGCAGCCCCAGGACAGGGGGTGGCTACACCTTC.

The chain's CDR3 is CASSSTRRIYVGEAFF. The DNA for the CDR3 is TGTGCCAGCAGTTCGACCCGACGGATCTACGTGGGTGAAGCTTTCTTT. The chain combines TRBV28 with TRBJ1-1; D is ambiguous. Per the germline V gene, CDR1 is MDHEN and CDR2 is SYDVKM. The V and J ends lost 4 bases and 7 bases respectively, with 22 bases between them. The CDR3 covers 16 residues.

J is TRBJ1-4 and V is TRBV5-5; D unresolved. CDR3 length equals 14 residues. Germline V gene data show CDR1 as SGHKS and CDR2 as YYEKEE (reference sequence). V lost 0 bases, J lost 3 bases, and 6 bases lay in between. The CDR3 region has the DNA TGTGCCAGCAGCTTGGGGCGGTCTAATGAAAAACTGTTTTTT. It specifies CASSLGRSNEKLFF.

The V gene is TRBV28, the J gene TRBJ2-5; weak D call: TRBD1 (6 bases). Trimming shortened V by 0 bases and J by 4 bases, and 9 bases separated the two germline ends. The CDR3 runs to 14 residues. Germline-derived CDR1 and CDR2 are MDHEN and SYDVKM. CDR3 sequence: CASSLWGAGETQYF. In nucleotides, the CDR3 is TGTGCCAGCAGTTTATGGGGGGCCGGAGAGACCCAGTACTTC. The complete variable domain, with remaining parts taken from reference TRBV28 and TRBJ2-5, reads DVKVTQSSRYLVKRTGEKVFLECVQDMDHENMFWYRQDPGLGLRLIYFSYDVKMKEKGDIPEGYSVSREKKERFSLILESASTNQTSMYLCASSLWGAGETQYFGPGTRLLVL.

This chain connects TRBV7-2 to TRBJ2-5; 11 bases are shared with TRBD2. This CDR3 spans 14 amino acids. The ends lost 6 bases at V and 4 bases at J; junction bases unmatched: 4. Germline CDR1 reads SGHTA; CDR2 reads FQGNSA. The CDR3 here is CASRSTSGGETQYF. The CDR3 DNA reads TGTGCCAGCAGATCTACTAGCGGGGGAGAGACCCAGTACTTC.

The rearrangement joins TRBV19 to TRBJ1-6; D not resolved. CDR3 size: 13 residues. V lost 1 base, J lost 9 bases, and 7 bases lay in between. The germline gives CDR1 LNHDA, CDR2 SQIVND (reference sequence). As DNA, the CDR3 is TGTGCCAGTAGTATAGCCTCCGGTTCACCCCTCCACTTT. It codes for CASSIASGSPLHF.

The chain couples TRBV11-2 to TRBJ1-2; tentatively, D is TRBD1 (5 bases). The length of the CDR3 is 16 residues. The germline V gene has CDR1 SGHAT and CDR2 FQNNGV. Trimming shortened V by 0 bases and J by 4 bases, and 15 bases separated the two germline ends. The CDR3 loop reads CASSLESGTMAYGYTF. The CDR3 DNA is TGTGCCAGCAGCTTAGAATCTGGGACCATGGCCTATGGCTACACCTTC.

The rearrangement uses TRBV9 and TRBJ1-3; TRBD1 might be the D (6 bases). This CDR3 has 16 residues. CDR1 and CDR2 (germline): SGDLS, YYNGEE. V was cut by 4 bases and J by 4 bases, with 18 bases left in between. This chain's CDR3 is CASSTSGAEWGNTIYF. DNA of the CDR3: TGTGCCAGCAGCACTTCGGGGGCCGAATGGGGAAACACCATATATTTT.

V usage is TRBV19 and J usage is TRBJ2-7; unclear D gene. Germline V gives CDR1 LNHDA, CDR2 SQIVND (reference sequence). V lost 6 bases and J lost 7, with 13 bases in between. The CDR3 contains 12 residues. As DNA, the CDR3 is TGTGCCAGTAGCCGGACCCCCTGGGAGCAGTACTTC. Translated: CASSRTPWEQYF. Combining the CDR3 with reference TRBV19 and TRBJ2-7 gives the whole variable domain DGGITQSPKYLFRKEGQNVTLSCEQNLNHDAMYWYRQDPGQGLRLIYYSQIVNDFQKGDIAEGYSVSREKKESFPLTVTSAQKNPTAFYLCASSRTPWEQYFGPGTRLTVT.

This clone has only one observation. The CDR3 region has the DNA TGTGCCAGCAGCTCCTTAACCGACGGGCAAGGTTCACCCCTCCACTTT. It is translated as CASSSLTDGQGSPLHF. V and J are TRBV5-4 and TRBJ1-6; D gene ambiguous. V lost 3 bases and J lost 9, with 19 bases in between. This CDR3 has 16 residues. CDR1 and CDR2 (germline): SGHNT, YYREEE (reference sequence).

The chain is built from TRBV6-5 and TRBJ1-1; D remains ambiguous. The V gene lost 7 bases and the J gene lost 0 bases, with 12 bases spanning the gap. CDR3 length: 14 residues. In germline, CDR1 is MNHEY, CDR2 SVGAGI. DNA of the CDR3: TGTGCCAGCAATAAGGAATTCATGAACACTGAAGCTTTCTTT. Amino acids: CASNKEFMNTEAFF.

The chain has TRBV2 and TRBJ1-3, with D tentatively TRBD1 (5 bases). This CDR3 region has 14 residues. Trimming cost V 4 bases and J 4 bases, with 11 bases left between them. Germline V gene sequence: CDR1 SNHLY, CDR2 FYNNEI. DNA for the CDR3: TGTGCCAGCAGTGGTCGGGGGTTAGGAAACACCATATATTTT. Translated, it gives CASSGRGLGNTIYF.

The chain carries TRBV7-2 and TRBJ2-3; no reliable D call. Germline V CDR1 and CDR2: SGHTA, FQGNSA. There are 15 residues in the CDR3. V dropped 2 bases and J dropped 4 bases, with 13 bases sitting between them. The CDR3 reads CASSLWASAADTQYF. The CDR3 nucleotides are TGTGCCAGCAGCTTATGGGCTTCCGCCGCAGATACGCAGTATTTT.

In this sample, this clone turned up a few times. CDR3 sequence reads: CASSLARGHTEAFF. CDR3 bases: TGTGCCAGCAGTTTGGCCAGGGGTCATACTGAAGCTTTCTTT. The chain couples TRBV6-5 to TRBJ1-1; a possible D gene is TRBD1 (6 bases). There are 14 residues in the CDR3. V shed 4 bases and J shed 5 bases, with 14 bases lying between them. Germline lookup yields CDR1 MNHEY and CDR2 SVGAGI.

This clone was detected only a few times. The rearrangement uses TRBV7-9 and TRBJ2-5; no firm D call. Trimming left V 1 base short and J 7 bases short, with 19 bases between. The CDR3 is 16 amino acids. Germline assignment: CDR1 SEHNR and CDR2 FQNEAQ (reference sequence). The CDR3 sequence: CASSLEAGAQKGTQYF. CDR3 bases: TGTGCCAGCAGCTTAGAGGCTGGCGCACAGAAAGGGACCCAGTACTTC.

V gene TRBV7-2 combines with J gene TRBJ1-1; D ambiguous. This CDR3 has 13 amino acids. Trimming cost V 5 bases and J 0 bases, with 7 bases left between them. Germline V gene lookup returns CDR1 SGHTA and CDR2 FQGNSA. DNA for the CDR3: TGTGCCAGCAGCATAACTCTGAACACTGAAGCTTTCTTT. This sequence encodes CASSITLNTEAFF.